This T cell receptor (beta chain) stems from a study of control samples from healthy donors and cancer patients. The germline V gene has CDR1 SGHVS and CDR2 FQNEAQ. The V end was cut by 1 base, the J end by 3 bases, with 10 bases between. The CDR3 totals 15 residues. Repertoires were generated with immunoSEQ multiplex PCR, while TCRdb's copy carries only in-frame clones and drops some. The table includes about 54,000 clones, approximately 95% detected once. This TCR derives from a woman under 40 in good health. The chain employs TRBV7-8 and TRBJ1-5; D is unresolved. The sample comprised blood. CDR3 protein: CASSLGAAYNQPQHF. The CDR3 region has the DNA TGTGCCAGCAGCTTAGGGGCGGCCTACAATCAGCCCCAGCATTTT.